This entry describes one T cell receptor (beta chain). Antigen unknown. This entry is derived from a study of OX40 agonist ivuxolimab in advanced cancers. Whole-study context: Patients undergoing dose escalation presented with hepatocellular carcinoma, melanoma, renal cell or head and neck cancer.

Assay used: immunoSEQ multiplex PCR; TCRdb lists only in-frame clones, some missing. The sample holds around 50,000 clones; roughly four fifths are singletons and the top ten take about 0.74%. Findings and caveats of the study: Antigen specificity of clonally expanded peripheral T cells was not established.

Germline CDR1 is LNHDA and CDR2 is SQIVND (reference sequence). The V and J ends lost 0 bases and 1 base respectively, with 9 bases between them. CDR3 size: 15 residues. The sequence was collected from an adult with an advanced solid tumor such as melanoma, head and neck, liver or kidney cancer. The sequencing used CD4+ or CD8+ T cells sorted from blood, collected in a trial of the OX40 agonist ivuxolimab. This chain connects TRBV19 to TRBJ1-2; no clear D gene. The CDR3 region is CASSIDRGVNYGYTF. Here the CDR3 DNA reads TGTGCCAGTAGTATAGATCGTGGGGTTAACTATGGCTACACCTTC.